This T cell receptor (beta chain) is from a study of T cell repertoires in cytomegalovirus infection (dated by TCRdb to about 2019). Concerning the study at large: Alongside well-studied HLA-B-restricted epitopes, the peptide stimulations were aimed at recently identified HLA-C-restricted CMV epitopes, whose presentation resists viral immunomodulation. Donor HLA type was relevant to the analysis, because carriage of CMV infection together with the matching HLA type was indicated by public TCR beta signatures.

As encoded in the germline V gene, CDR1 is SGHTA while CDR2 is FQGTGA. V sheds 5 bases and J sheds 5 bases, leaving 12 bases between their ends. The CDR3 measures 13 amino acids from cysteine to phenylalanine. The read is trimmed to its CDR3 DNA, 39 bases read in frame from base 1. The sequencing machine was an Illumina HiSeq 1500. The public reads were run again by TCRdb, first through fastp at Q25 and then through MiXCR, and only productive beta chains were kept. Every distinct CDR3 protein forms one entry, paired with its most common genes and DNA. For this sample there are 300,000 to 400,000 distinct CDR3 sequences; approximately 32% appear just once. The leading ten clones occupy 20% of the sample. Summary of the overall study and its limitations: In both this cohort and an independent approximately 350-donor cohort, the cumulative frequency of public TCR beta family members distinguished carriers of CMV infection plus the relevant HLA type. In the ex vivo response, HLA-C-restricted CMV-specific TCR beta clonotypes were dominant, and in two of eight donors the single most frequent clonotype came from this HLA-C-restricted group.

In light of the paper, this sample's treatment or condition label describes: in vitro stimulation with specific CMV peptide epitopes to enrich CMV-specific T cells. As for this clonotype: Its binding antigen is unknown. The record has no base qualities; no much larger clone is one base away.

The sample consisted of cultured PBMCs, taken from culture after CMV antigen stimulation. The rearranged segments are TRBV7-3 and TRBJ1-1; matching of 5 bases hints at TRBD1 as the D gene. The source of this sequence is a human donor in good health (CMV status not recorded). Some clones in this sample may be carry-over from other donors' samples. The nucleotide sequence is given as TGTGCCAGCAGCCCCGGGACTTTGACTGAAGCTTTCTTT. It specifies CASSPGTLTEAFF.